These 14 T cell receptor beta chains came from one sample sequenced in a study of T cell responses to AZD1222 COVID-19 vaccine. Method: immunoSEQ multiplex PCR; TCRdb's copy keeps in-frame clones and lacks some. The sample records around 120,000 clones, roughly 92% being singletons. This sample comprised peripheral blood, obtained 28 days after the second AZD1222 dose. The receptors were sampled from an adult who received the AZD1222 COVID-19 vaccine.

V and J are TRBV27 and TRBJ2-7; 9 bases fit TRBD1. Germline V CDR1 and CDR2: MNHEY, SMNVEV (reference sequence). This CDR3 has 14 amino acids. V gave up 8 bases and J gave up 6 bases; unmatched junction bases: 11. The CDR3 coding sequence is TGTGCCAGCGTACCCGGGACAGGGCCCTCCGAGCAGTACTTC. Amino acids: CASVPGTGPSEQYF.

The chain recombines TRBV28 with TRBJ1-1; tentatively, D is TRBD1 (5 bases). Between the trimmed V and J ends, which lost 1 base and 5 bases, there was a span of 11 bases. CDR1 and CDR2 (germline): MDHEN, SYDVKM. The CDR3 is made up of 14 amino acids. The CDR3 spells CASSLSGARTEAFF. DNA for the CDR3: TGTGCCAGCAGTTTATCCGGGGCGCGGACTGAAGCTTTCTTT.

The table lists this clone with a count of one. In nucleotides, the CDR3 is TGTGCCAGCAGCTCCCTGATGGGAATGGACACTGAAGCTTTCTTT. It codes for CASSSLMGMDTEAFF. V usage is TRBV5-6 and J usage is TRBJ1-1; D call uncertain. V shed 3 bases and J shed 3 bases, with 15 bases lying between them. CDR1 is SGHDT and CDR2 is YYEEEE in the germline V gene. This CDR3 has 15 residues.

This chain connects TRBV5-4 to TRBJ2-7; 7 bases line up with TRBD1. This CDR3 is built from 14 residues. V shed 4 bases and J 6 bases; nucleotides not matched to a gene: 10. CDR1 and CDR2 (germline): SGHNT, YYREEE (reference sequence). CDR3 DNA: TGTGCCAGCAGCCTTCCGGGACAGTTTAGCGAGCAGTACTTC. This sequence encodes CASSLPGQFSEQYF.

The J gene is TRBJ2-7, the V gene TRBV11-3; 9 nucleotides agree with TRBD2. After removal of 0 bases from V and 3 bases from J, the junction contained 9 bases not matched to a gene. CDR3 length equals 17 residues. The V gene's germline CDR1 is SGHNT and CDR2 YENEEA. The CDR3 bases are TGTGCCAGCAGCTTAGATCCTAGCGGGACGGTAGGCTACGAGCAGTACTTC. As protein: CASSLDPSGTVGYEQYF.

The gene calls are TRBV5-4 and TRBJ2-2; no reliable D call. This CDR3 comprises 15 residues. The V end was cut by 1 base, the J end by 2 bases, with 9 bases between. Germline V gene data show CDR1 as SGHNT and CDR2 as YYREEE (reference sequence). The CDR3 DNA reads as TGTGCCAGCAGCTTGCCCAAGGGAAACACCGGGGAGCTGTTTTTT. It translates to CASSLPKGNTGELFF. Filled out from reference TRBV5-4 and TRBJ2-2, the complete variable domain reads ETGVTQSPTHLIKTRGQQVTLRCSSQSGHNTVSWYQQALGQGPQFIFQYYREEENGRGNFPPRFSGLQFPNYSSELNVNALELDDSALYLCASSLPKGNTGELFFGEGSRLTVL.

V gene TRBV6-5 combines with J gene TRBJ2-7; a possible D gene is TRBD1 (6 bases). From germline, CDR1 is MNHEY and CDR2 SVGAGI. V was shortened by 0 bases and J by 5 bases, with 14 bases between the two germline ends. The CDR3 contains 15 residues. Written as DNA, the CDR3 is TGTGCCAGCAGTTACTCAGGGGGAGCTGATAACGAGCAGTACTTC. Amino acid sequence: CASSYSGGADNEQYF.

The rearrangement uses TRBV5-4 and TRBJ1-6, with TRBD1 as a possible D gene (6 bases). Germline V gene sequence: CDR1 SGHNT, CDR2 YYREEE (reference sequence). The CDR3 spans 15 residues. V was clipped by 1 base and J by 10 bases, with 15 bases between them. CDR3 nucleotides: TGTGCCAGCAGCTTGACAGGGAGTTCCCCCTCACCCCTCCACTTT. It codes for CASSLTGSSPSPLHF.

The chain uses TRBV5-1 and TRBJ1-2; D not resolved. Trimming shortened V by 3 bases and J by 7 bases, and 16 bases separated the two germline ends. The CDR3 spans 14 residues. Germline CDR1 SGHRS, CDR2 YFSETQ. CDR3 nucleotide sequence: TGCGCCAGCAGCTCGACATCCACTGGCGGTGGCTACACCTTC. As protein: CASSSTSTGGGYTF.

Only one count was recorded for this clone. This sequence joins TRBV5-1 and TRBJ1-1; D is ambiguous. With 5 bases removed from V and 1 base from J, the gap between germline ends came to 9 bases. The germline CDR1 and CDR2 sequences are SGHRS and YFSETQ. The CDR3 has 13 amino acids. CDR3 sequence (DNA): TGCGCCAGCAGAGAGGACGGGAACACTGAAGCTTTCTTT. Encoded protein: CASREDGNTEAFF.

The chain links TRBV3-1 (or the pseudogene TRBV3-2) to TRBJ2-5; unclear D gene. The germline V gene has CDR1 LGHDT and CDR2 YNNKEL (reference sequence). The CDR3 is 12 residues long. Trimming took off 1 base at V and 5 bases at J, with 5 bases between the two ends. The CDR3 sequence is CASSQVRETQYF. In nucleotides, the CDR3 is TGTGCCAGCAGCCAAGTTAGGGAGACCCAGTACTTC.

The chain recombines TRBV28 with TRBJ2-7; TRBD1 agrees at 7 bases. CDR3 size: 15 residues. Germline CDR1 reads MDHEN; CDR2 reads SYDVKM. The V gene end was trimmed by 8 bases and the J gene end by 4 bases; junction bases not matched to a gene: 14. The CDR3 spells CASSLHSGQAYEQYF. The CDR3 nucleotides read TGTGCCAGCTCACTTCATTCCGGACAGGCTTACGAGCAGTACTTC.

The V call is TRBV10-2, the J call TRBJ1-5; unclear D gene. CDR3 size: 15 residues. V lost 2 bases and J 6 bases, leaving 14 bases between the germline ends. The V gene's germline CDR1 is WSHSY and CDR2 SAAADI. The CDR3 loop is CASSELGSFSQPQHF. The CDR3 nucleotides read TGCGCCAGCAGTGAGCTGGGTAGTTTCAGTCAGCCCCAGCATTTT.

V usage is TRBV7-9 and J usage is TRBJ1-2; D not resolved. V lost 2 bases and J lost 8, with 18 bases in between. The CDR3 extends over 15 amino acids. CDR1 and CDR2 (germline): SEHNR, FQNEAQ (reference sequence). CDR3 loop: CASSLPRGSLWGYTF. The DNA of the CDR3 is TGTGCCAGCAGCTTACCACGTGGGAGCCTCTGGGGCTACACCTTC.